This T cell receptor (beta chain) was retrieved from a study of Ad26.COV2.S vaccination and SARS-CoV-2 variants. About the research overall: The Ad26.COV2.S arm of the COV1001 trial was where the donor was placed.

Overall study findings and caveats: Placebo recipients showed lower spike-specific TCR breadth than vaccinees.

Documented treatment: about 20 received Ad26.COV2.S at low or high dose, single or two shots; roughly five received placebo; per-sample allocation not given. The study sampled participants on day 63 after the first vaccine or placebo injection. Repertoires were generated with immunoSEQ multiplex PCR, while TCRdb's copy carries only in-frame clones and drops some. The data show 250,000 or so clones, with around 85% seen just once and about 2.7% held by the top ten. As to this clone: The antigen is not known.

This clonotype was obtained from a person aged 18-65 years who received the Ad26.COV2.S COVID-19 vaccine or a placebo. The sample consisted of peripheral blood, taken in a trial of Ad26.COV2.S vaccine versus placebo.

The CDR3 spells CASSNRGNEQFF. As DNA, the CDR3 is TGTGCCAGCAGCAACCGGGGGAATGAGCAGTTCTTC. The chain carries TRBV6-5 and TRBJ2-1, with a possible D match to TRBD2 (6 bases). V shed 6 bases and J shed 7 bases, with 10 bases lying between them. The CDR3 is 12 residues long. Germline V gives CDR1 MNHEY, CDR2 SVGAGI.